This TCR beta chain was captured in a study of OX40 agonist ivuxolimab in advanced cancers. General observations from the study: Clonal expansion among partial responders at 0.1-3.0 mg/kg ranked near the lowest. Fewer expanded clones were found on average in CD4+ than in CD8+ T cells.

This clone was picked up one time. Its target is not known. The CDR3 loop spans 17 amino acids. In germline, CDR1 is LNHNV, CDR2 YYDKDF (reference sequence). With V trimmed by 5 bases and J by 6 bases, 14 bases remained unmatched. Sequenced by immunoSEQ multiplex PCR; TCRdb stores in-frame clones only, minus some. The sample contains some 25,000 clones, about 90% of which appear only once. Sequenced here: CD4+ or CD8+ T cells sorted from blood, sampled in a trial of the OX40 agonist ivuxolimab. This receptor was obtained from an adult with an advanced solid tumor such as melanoma, head and neck, liver or kidney cancer. The chain couples TRBV15 to TRBJ2-5; 11 nucleotides match TRBD2. The CDR3 DNA reads TGTGCCACCAGCGGGGGCTTAGCGGGAGGGCCTTTTCAGACCCAGTACTTC. As protein: CATSGGLAGGPFQTQYF.